This T cell receptor beta chain was obtained from a study of CD8+ T cells in alopecia areata. In the study overall: Patients took tofacitinib for 6 to 18 months, followed by 6 drug-free months.

After isolation, RNA underwent reverse transcription to generate cDNA as the sequencing template. Sequenced by immunoSEQ multiplex PCR; TCRdb stores in-frame clones only, minus some. The table records some 120,000 clones, around 60% of them present only once. This clone was recorded a few times. Its target is not known. At one boundary the junction diverges from the germline segment, which might be a read error. Study-wide results and limits: Patients shared TCRs less clearly than mice did, possibly owing to HLA.

Patients with alopecia areata provided lesional scalp punch biopsies as well as peripheral blood. CDR1 ENHRY and CDR2 SYGVKD come from the germline V gene. The CDR3 extends over 14 amino acids. This TCR was sampled from a human donor with alopecia areata. V is TRBV10-3 and J is TRBJ2-2; maybe TRBD1 (6 bases). The starting material was CD4+ T cells sorted from blood, obtained at week 0. CDR3 sequence reads: CASSLIGTRGELFF. The CDR3 bases are TGTGCCAGCAGTTTGATCGGGACACGCGGGGAGCTGTTTTTT.